Presented here are 7 T cell receptor beta chains from one specimen sequenced in a study of shared clonotypes between healthy human individuals. The assay was immunoSEQ multiplex PCR, and TCRdb's table has in-frame clones only and misses some. The table has some 500,000 clones, less than 96% seen once. Sequenced material: naive CD4+ T cells sorted from blood. Subset of the sample: CD45RA+ positively selected. Receptors originate from a woman aged 25 to 39 in good health.

There are a few counts of this clone. The chain carries TRBV28 and TRBJ2-7; possible D gene TRBD2, 6 bases. The ends were cut back, 5 bases at V and 6 bases at J, with 20 bases in the middle. Germline V gene sequence: CDR1 MDHEN, CDR2 SYDVKM. CDR3 length equals 15 residues. The CDR3 sequence: CASSKPRDWVVEQYF. The CDR3 nucleotides read TGTGCCAGCAGTAAACCCCGGGACTGGGTAGTCGAGCAGTACTTC. The full variable domain, with the rest looked up from reference TRBV28 and TRBJ2-7, is DVKVTQSSRYLVKRTGEKVFLECVQDMDHENMFWYRQDPGLGLRLIYFSYDVKMKEKGDIPEGYSVSREKKERFSLILESASTNQTSMYLCASSKPRDWVVEQYFGPGTRLTVT.

The chain joins TRBV5-1 to TRBJ2-3; either TRBD1 or TRBD2 may fit D (5 bases each). The CDR3 is made up of 15 amino acids. The germline V gene encodes CDR1 SGHRS and CDR2 YFSETQ. V was shortened by 1 base and J by 6 bases, with 15 bases between the two germline ends. The CDR3 loop is CASSLRGSPRDTQYF. The CDR3 bases are TGCGCCAGCAGCTTGCGGGGCTCCCCCCGGGATACGCAGTATTTT.

The chain is built from TRBV30 and TRBJ1-5, with TRBD1 matching 8 bases. The ends lost 2 bases at V and 7 bases at J; junction bases unmatched: 4. CDR1 and CDR2 from the germline V gene are GTSNPN and SVGIG (reference sequence). The CDR3 contains 13 residues. The CDR3 is CAWSPTGEQPQHF. DNA for the CDR3: TGTGCCTGGAGTCCGACAGGGGAACAGCCCCAGCATTTT.

The V gene is TRBV28, the J gene TRBJ1-5; D is possibly TRBD1 (5 bases). The CDR3 is made up of 16 amino acids. V was clipped by 5 bases and J by 0 bases, with 14 bases between them. Germline V CDR1 and CDR2: MDHEN, SYDVKM. The CDR3 coding sequence is TGTGCCAGCAGTAGACGGGGGATCTATAGCAATCAGCCCCAGCATTTT. Residues: CASSRRGIYSNQPQHF.

This chain links TRBV5-1 with TRBJ2-7, with D possibly matching TRBD1 (6 bases). Germline-derived CDR1 and CDR2 are SGHRS and YFSETQ. The CDR3 covers 13 residues. V was pared by 4 bases and J by 5 bases, with 13 bases between. CDR3 bases: TGCGCCAGCAGCCCCCAACCAGGGGACGAGCAGTACTTC. Protein: CASSPQPGDEQYF.

This clone was seen a single time. V and J are TRBV27 and TRBJ1-1; D might be TRBD1 (5 bases). The CDR3 has 12 amino acids. CDR1 and CDR2 (germline): MNHEY, SMNVEV (reference sequence). Deletions cut 8 bases from V and 3 bases from J, with 10 bases between. The CDR3 reads CASGGDYTEAFF. The CDR3, as DNA: TGTGCCAGCGGCGGGGACTACACTGAAGCTTTCTTT.

J is TRBJ2-7 and V is TRBV7-9; TRBD2 aligns across 9 bases. Trimming removed 5 bases from V and 4 bases from J; junction bases left unmatched: 12. Germline CDR1 is SEHNR and CDR2 is FQNEAQ (reference sequence). CDR3 length: 16 residues. CDR3 sequence reads: CASSPALIAGVYEQYF. The CDR3 DNA sequence: TGTGCCAGCAGCCCTGCTTTGATAGCGGGAGTTTACGAGCAGTACTTC.